The T cell receptor beta chain described here comes from a study of blood T cell repertoires in COVID-19. Some clones are missing from TCRdb's copy, which holds only in-frame ones; the method was immunoSEQ multiplex PCR. The top ten hold 1.8% of the sample, which has roughly 500,000 clones, over 75% seen once. Adults between roughly 18 and 100 years of age took part from about 24 US areas. Cohort allocation depended upon clinical history that participants reported. Each recovered donor of Cohort 3 presented with two negative PCRs, clearance, or symptom resolution. V lost 6 bases and J lost 2; bases outside the gene matches: 7. The CDR3 spans 15 residues. Germline V gene sequence: CDR1 LNHDA, CDR2 SQIVND (reference sequence).

This sequence joins TRBV19 and TRBJ1-1, with TRBD1 matching over 9 bases. The TCR was taken from a woman between 40 and 55 years old who had recovered from COVID-19. The sequencing sample was made of PBMCs or T cells enriched from blood (not recorded which). The CDR3, as DNA: TGTGCCAGTAGACCCGAACAGGGGGCTAACACTGAAGCTTTCTTT. Residues: CASRPEQGANTEAFF.